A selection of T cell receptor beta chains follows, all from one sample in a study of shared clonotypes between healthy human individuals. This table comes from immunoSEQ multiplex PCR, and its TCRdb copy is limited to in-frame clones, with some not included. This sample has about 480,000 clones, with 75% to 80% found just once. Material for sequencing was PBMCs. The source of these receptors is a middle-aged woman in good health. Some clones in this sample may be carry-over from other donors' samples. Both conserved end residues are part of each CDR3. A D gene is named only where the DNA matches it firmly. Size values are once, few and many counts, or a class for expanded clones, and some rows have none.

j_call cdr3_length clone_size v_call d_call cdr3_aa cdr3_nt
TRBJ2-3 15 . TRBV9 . CASSIGGPDTDTQYF TGTGCCAGCTCGATTGGGGGCCCCGACACAGATACGCAGTATTTT
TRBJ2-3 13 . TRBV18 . CASSPSSTDTQYF TGTGCCAGCTCACCATCTAGTACAGATACGCAGTATTTT
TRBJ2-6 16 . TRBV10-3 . CAISEFGGTGANVLTF TGTGCCATCAGTGAGTTTGGGGGCACTGGGGCCAACGTCCTGACTTTC
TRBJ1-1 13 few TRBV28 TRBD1 CASLKTGLTEAFF TGTGCCAGCCTTAAGACAGGGCTCACTGAAGCTTTCTTT
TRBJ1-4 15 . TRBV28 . CASSFVGGVEEKLFF TGTGCCAGCAGTTTCGTGGGAGGGGTAGAGGAAAAACTGTTTTTT
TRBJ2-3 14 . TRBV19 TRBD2 CASSLAGSTDTQYF TGTGCCAGTAGTCTAGCGGGAAGCACAGATACGCAGTATTTT
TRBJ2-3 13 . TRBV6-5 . CASIQPSTDTQYF TGTGCCAGCATTCAGCCTAGCACAGATACGCAGTATTTT
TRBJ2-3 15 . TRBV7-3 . CASSLTRSSTDTQYF TGTGCCAGCAGCTTAACACGCTCTAGCACAGATACGCAGTATTTT
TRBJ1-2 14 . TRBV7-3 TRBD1 CASSPAGQGYGYTF TGTGCCAGCAGCCCCGCGGGACAGGGGTATGGCTACACCTTC
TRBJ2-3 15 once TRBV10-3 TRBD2 CAIRGLAGGSDTQYF TGTGCCATCAGGGGACTAGCGGGAGGTTCGGATACGCAGTATTTT
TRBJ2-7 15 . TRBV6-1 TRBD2 CASSGSRGVNYEQYF TGTGCCAGCAGTGGATCACGGGGGGTTAACTACGAGCAGTACTTC
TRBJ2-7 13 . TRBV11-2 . CASSPTGTYEQYF TGTGCCAGCAGCCCCACAGGGACCTACGAGCAGTACTTC
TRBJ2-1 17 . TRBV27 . CASSPEGFSEAYNEQFF TGTGCCAGCAGCCCCGAGGGGTTTAGCGAAGCCTACAATGAGCAGTTCTTC
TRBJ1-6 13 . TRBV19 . CASSRVLNSPLHF TGTGCCAGTAGTAGAGTTCTAAATTCACCCCTCCACTTT
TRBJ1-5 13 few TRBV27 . CASSSRRYQPQHF TGTGCCAGCAGTTCCCGCCGGTATCAGCCCCAGCATTTT
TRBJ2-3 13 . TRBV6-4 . CASSGASTDTQYF TGTGCCAGCAGCGGGGCCAGCACAGATACGCAGTATTTT
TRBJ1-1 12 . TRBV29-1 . CSVLLSNTEAFF TGCAGCGTTCTTCTTTCTAACACTGAAGCTTTCTTT
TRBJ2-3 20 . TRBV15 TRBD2 CATSRAPGLAGGLTSDTQYF TGTGCCACCAGCAGAGCCCCCGGACTAGCGGGAGGGCTAACTTCTGATACGCAGTATTTT
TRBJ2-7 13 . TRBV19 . CASSIGPIYEQYF TGTGCCAGTAGTATTGGGCCGATCTACGAGCAGTACTTC
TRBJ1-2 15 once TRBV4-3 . CASSQAADRSIGYTF TGCGCCAGCAGCCAAGCCGCTGACAGGTCGATTGGCTACACCTTC
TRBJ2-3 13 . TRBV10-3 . CAISSPVTDTQYF TGTGCCATCAGTAGCCCGGTCACAGATACGCAGTATTTT
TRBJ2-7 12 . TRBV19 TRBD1 CATTGTANEQYF TGTGCCACCACAGGGACAGCTAACGAGCAGTACTTC
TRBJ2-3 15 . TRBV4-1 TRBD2 CASSRLAGGQDTQYF TGCGCCAGCAGCCGACTAGCGGGAGGGCAGGATACGCAGTATTTT
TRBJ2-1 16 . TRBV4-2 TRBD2 CASSPQAGAFYNEQFF TGTGCCAGCAGCCCCCAAGCGGGAGCGTTTTACAATGAGCAGTTCTTC
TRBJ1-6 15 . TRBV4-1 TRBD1 CASSQAGQGGSPLHF TGCGCCAGCAGCCAAGCGGGACAGGGCGGTTCACCCCTCCACTTT
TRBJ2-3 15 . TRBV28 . CASSPPSRLTDTQYF TGTGCCAGCAGTCCCCCCTCCCGCCTCACAGATACGCAGTATTTT
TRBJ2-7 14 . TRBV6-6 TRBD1 CASSEDRSNYEQYF TGTGCCAGCAGTGAGGACAGGTCCAACTACGAGCAGTACTTC
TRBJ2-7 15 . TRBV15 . CATLSRSSSSYEQYF TGTGCCACCCTCTCTAGGAGTTCCAGCTCCTACGAGCAGTACTTC
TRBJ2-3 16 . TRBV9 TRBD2 CASSATSGFSTDTQYF TGTGCCAGCAGCGCTACTAGCGGGTTTAGCACAGATACGCAGTATTTT
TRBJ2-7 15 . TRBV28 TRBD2 CASSLGLAGRYEQYF TGTGCCAGCAGTTTAGGTTTAGCGGGAAGGTACGAGCAGTACTTC
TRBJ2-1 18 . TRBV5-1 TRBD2 CASSLGLAGRSSYNEQFF TGCGCCAGCAGCTTAGGACTAGCGGGGCGGAGCTCCTACAATGAGCAGTTCTTC
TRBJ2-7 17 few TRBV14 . CASSQVLDPLGSYEQYF TGTGCCAGCAGCCAAGTATTGGACCCGCTCGGCTCCTACGAGCAGTACTTC
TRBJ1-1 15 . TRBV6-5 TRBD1 CASSLQGQGGTEAFF TGTGCCAGCAGCCTACAGGGACAGGGAGGCACTGAAGCTTTCTTT
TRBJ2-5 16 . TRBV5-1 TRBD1 CASSWAGTGGEETQYF TGCGCCAGCAGCTGGGCCGGGACAGGGGGCGAGGAGACCCAGTACTTC
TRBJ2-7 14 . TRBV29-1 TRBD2 CSVQLAGLTYEQYF TGCAGCGTCCAACTAGCGGGCCTCACCTACGAGCAGTACTTC
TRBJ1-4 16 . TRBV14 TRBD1 CASSQERGTVNEKLFF TGTGCCAGCAGCCAAGAGCGCGGGACAGTTAATGAAAAACTGTTTTTT
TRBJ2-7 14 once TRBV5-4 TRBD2 CASSLGGGLGEQYF TGTGCCAGCAGCTTGGGCGGGGGTCTCGGCGAGCAGTACTTC
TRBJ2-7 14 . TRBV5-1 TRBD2 CASSLTSGRREQYF TGCGCCAGCAGCTTGACTAGCGGGAGGAGGGAGCAGTACTTC
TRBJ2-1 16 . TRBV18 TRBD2 CASSPPAGGPYNEQFF TGTGCCAGCTCACCACCAGCGGGAGGGCCCTACAATGAGCAGTTCTTC